The clone carrying this T cell receptor beta chain appeared a few times. This entry is derived from a study of blood T cell repertoires in COVID-19. Looking at the study overall: Italy, Spain and the United States were the sources of the convalescent and acute COVID-19 samples. T cells, B-cell-depleted T cells, or PBMCs provided the cDNA or gDNA that served as material.

The CDR3 has 16 amino acids. The germline V gene encodes CDR1 LGHDT and CDR2 YNNKEL (reference sequence). V lost 1 base, J lost 7 bases, and 19 bases lay in between. Clones were sequenced by immunoSEQ multiplex PCR, and TCRdb holds only the in-frame ones, with some missing. The data show 150,000 or so clones, with approximately 80% seen just once and around 15% held by the top ten. Recovered status applied to Cohort 3 donors who had two consecutive negative PCRs. It also applied to those with clearance or with symptom resolution. Material: PBMCs or T cells enriched from blood (not recorded which). The V call is TRBV3-1 (or the pseudogene TRBV3-2), the J call TRBJ1-2; D perhaps matches TRBD1 (6 bases). The receptor's source is a man aged 50 or older who had recovered from COVID-19. Written as DNA, the CDR3 is TGTGCCAGCAGCCAAGCAGCGGGGGGCTCTCTAGGTGGCTACACCTTC. Translating it yields CASSQAAGGSLGGYTF.